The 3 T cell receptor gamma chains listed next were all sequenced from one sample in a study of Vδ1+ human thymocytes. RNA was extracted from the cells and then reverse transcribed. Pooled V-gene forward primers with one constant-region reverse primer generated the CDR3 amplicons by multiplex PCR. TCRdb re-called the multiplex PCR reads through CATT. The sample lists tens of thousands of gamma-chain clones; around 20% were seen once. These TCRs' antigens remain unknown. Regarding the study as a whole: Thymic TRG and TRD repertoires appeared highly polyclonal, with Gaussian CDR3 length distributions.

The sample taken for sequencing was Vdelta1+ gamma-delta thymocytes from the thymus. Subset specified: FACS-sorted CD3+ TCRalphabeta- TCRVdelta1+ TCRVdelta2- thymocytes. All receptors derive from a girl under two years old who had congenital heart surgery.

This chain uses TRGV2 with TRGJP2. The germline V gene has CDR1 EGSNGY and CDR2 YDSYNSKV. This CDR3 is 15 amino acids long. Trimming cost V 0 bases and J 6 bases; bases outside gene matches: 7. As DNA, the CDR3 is TGTGCCACCTGGGACGGGCCAGGTTGTGATTGGATCAAGACGTTT. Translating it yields CATWDGPGCDWIKTF.

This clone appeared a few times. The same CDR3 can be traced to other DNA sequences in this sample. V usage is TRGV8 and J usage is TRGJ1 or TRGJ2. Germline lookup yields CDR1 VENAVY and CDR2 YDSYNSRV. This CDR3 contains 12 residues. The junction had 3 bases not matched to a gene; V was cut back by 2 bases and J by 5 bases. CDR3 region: CATWDKDYKKLF. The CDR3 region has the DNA TGTGCCACCTGGGATAAAGATTATAAGAAACTCTTT.

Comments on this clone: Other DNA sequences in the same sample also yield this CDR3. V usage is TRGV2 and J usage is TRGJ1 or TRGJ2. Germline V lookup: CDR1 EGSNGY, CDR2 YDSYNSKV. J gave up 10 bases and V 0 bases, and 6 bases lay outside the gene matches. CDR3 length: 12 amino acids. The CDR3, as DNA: TGTGCCACCTGGGACGGGCCTGTGAAGAAACTCTTT. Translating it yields CATWDGPVKKLF.